The 15 T cell receptor beta chains in this list originate from one sample, sequenced in a study of shared clonotypes between healthy human individuals. The assay was immunoSEQ multiplex PCR, and TCRdb's table has in-frame clones only and misses some. The table has about 1 million clones, approximately 80% seen once. What was sequenced was memory CD4+ T cells from PBMCs. This sample's subset: CD45RA-negative fraction. These receptors were collected from a man aged 18 to 35 in good health. Some clones in this sample may be carry-over from other donors' samples.

Here the CDR3 reads CAWRGGAYNEQFF. The DNA for the CDR3 is TGTGCCTGGAGAGGGGGAGCCTACAATGAGCAGTTCTTC. The chain links TRBV30 to TRBJ2-1; maybe TRBD1 (6 bases). This CDR3 region has 13 residues. The germline V gene encodes CDR1 GTSNPN and CDR2 SVGIG (reference sequence). The V and J ends lost 3 bases and 2 bases respectively, with 8 bases between them.

The rearrangement links TRBV5-1 to TRBJ1-1; TRBD1 aligns across 7 bases. Trimming took 4 bases from V and 12 from J; bases not matched to a gene: 12. Germline values: CDR1 SGHRS, CDR2 YFSETQ. There are 13 residues in the CDR3. The CDR3, as DNA: TGCGCCAGCAGCGAAAACAGGGGTCGGGGGTCTTTCTTT. This codes for CASSENRGRGSFF.

This clone has more than one count but fewer than ten. For the CDR3, the DNA is TGCGCCAGCAGTACGACTAGCGGGACCCTAGCCAAAAACATTCAGTACTTC. Translated, it gives CASSTTSGTLAKNIQYF. J is TRBJ2-4 and V is TRBV5-1; 11 nucleotides align to TRBD2. V shed 5 bases, J shed 0 bases, and the junction held 7 bases outside the gene matches. CDR1 and CDR2 from the germline V gene are SGHRS and YFSETQ. The CDR3 runs 17 residues.

This sequence joins TRBV7-6 and TRBJ2-1, with a possible D match to TRBD1 (6 bases). From germline, CDR1 is SGHVS and CDR2 FNYEAQ. The CDR3 is 17 residues long. Trimming took off 5 bases at V and 2 bases at J, with 19 bases between the two ends. CDR3 residues: CASSRSLTGTTYNEQFF. In nucleotides, the CDR3 is TGTGCCAGCAGCCGAAGCCTAACAGGGACCACCTACAATGAGCAGTTCTTC. The full variable domain, rest sourced from reference TRBV7-6 and TRBJ2-1, is GAGVSQSPRYKVTKRGQDVALRCDPISGHVSLYWYRQALGQGPEFLTYFNYEAQQDKSGLPNDRFSAERPEGSISTLTIQRTEQRDSAMYRCASSRSLTGTTYNEQFFGPGTRLTVL.

This chain joins TRBV29-1 and TRBJ2-7; D not certain. The V gene lost 5 bases and the J gene lost 2 bases, with 10 bases spanning the gap. CDR1 SQVTM and CDR2 ANQGSEA come from the germline V gene. The CDR3 runs 12 residues. This CDR3 is CSVLSSAYEQYF. The CDR3 coding sequence is TGCAGCGTTCTATCGTCTGCCTACGAGCAGTACTTC.

V gene TRBV28 combines with J gene TRBJ1-1, with TRBD1 as a possible D gene (5 bases). Germline CDR1 is MDHEN and CDR2 is SYDVKM. The CDR3 has 18 residues. V dropped 3 bases and J dropped 0 bases, with 20 bases sitting between them. DNA of the CDR3: TGTGCCAGCAGTTTGGGCACTCACAGGTACCTCATGAACACTGAAGCTTTCTTT. Its protein product is CASSLGTHRYLMNTEAFF.

The chain carries TRBV7-2 and TRBJ2-3; D may be TRBD2 (6 bases). Germline loops: CDR1 SGHTA, CDR2 FQGNSA. The CDR3 contains 13 residues. V dropped 7 bases and J dropped 6 bases, with 14 bases sitting between them. The CDR3 nucleotides read TGTGCCAGCATGAGGGACTCTGGTGATACGCAGTATTTT. Residues: CASMRDSGDTQYF.

The CDR3 here is CASSLSGAGNTIYF. The CDR3 DNA reads as TGTGCCAGCAGCTTGTCGGGGGCAGGAAACACCATATATTTT. The chain links TRBV11-2 to TRBJ1-3, with D tentatively TRBD1 (6 bases). Germline V gives CDR1 SGHAT, CDR2 FQNNGV. V was shortened by 3 bases and J by 4 bases, with 10 bases between the two germline ends. This CDR3 region has 14 residues.

This chain uses TRBV19 with TRBJ1-5; 7 bases line up with TRBD1. V dropped 6 bases and J dropped 8; count of bases not matched to a gene: 10. The CDR3 is 14 amino acids. Germline CDR1 LNHDA, CDR2 SQIVND (reference sequence). The CDR3 DNA follows: TGTGCCAGTAGGACCGGACAGGATACCAAGCCCCAGCATTTT. This encodes CASRTGQDTKPQHF.

The chain has TRBV2 and TRBJ2-1, with D maybe TRBD2 (5 bases). Trimming cost V 4 bases and J 9 bases, with 13 bases left between them. The CDR3 is 13 amino acids. Per germline, CDR1 SNHLY and CDR2 FYNNEI. This CDR3 is CASSAEARVEQFF. In DNA form, the CDR3 reads TGTGCCAGCAGTGCGGAGGCCCGGGTTGAGCAGTTCTTC.

V is TRBV20-1 and J is TRBJ2-7; no clear D gene. Germline CDR1 reads DFQATT; CDR2 reads SNEGSKA (reference sequence). The germline V and J ends were trimmed by 7 bases and 3 bases, with 10 bases remaining between them. The CDR3 runs 11 residues. CDR3 nucleotide sequence: TGCAGTGTATCCAGGAGCTACGAGCAGTACTTC. Translated: CSVSRSYEQYF.

Regarding this clone: The same CDR3 arises from other DNA sequences in this sample as well. This rearrangement joins TRBV28 to TRBJ1-2; D gene unclear. V was cut by 2 bases and J by 8 bases, with 9 bases left in between. The CDR3 is made up of 12 amino acids. From germline, CDR1 is MDHEN and CDR2 SYDVKM. For the CDR3, the DNA is TGTGCCAGCAGTTTAGGAGGATTCGGCTACACCTTC. Residues: CASSLGGFGYTF.

The chain employs TRBV7-9 and TRBJ1-4, with 11 bases matching TRBD1. Germline CDR1 SEHNR, CDR2 FQNEAQ (reference sequence). With V trimmed by 6 bases and J by 7 bases, 7 bases remained unmatched. The CDR3 runs 15 residues. The CDR3 protein is CASSPSGTGGEKLFF. DNA for the CDR3: TGTGCCAGCAGTCCCTCCGGGACAGGGGGTGAAAAACTGTTTTTT.

The chain joins TRBV6-5 to TRBJ1-5, with a possible D match to TRBD1 (5 bases). Trimming removed 0 bases from V and 6 bases from J, with 12 bases in between. Germline CDR1 is MNHEY and CDR2 is SVGAGI. This CDR3 has 15 residues. The CDR3 is CASSYSGPGGQPQHF. CDR3 DNA: TGTGCCAGCAGTTACTCGGGACCAGGAGGTCAGCCCCAGCATTTT.

In this sample, this clone turned up a few times. The rearrangement joins TRBV4-1 to TRBJ1-1; no reliable D call. V was cut by 2 bases and J by 1 base, with 8 bases left in between. Germline V CDR1 and CDR2: MGHRA, YSYEKL. The CDR3 sequence is 14 residues long. CDR3 sequence: CASSQWTENTEAFF. CDR3 coding DNA: TGCGCCAGCAGCCAATGGACCGAGAACACTGAAGCTTTCTTT.